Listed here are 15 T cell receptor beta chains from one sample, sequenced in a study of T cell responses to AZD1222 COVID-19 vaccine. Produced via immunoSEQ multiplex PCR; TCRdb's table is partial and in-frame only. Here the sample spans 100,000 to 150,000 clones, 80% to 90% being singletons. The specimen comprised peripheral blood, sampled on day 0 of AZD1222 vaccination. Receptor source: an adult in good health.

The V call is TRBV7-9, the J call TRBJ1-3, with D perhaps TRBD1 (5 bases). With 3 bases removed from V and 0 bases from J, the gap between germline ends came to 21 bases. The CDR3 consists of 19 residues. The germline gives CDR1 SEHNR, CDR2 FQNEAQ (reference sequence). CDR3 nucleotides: TGTGCCAGCAGCTTTCTCCGAAACAGGTTTTTCAGCTCTGGAAACACCATATATTTT. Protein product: CASSFLRNRFFSSGNTIYF. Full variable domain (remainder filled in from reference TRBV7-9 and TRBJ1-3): DTGVSQNPRHKITKRGQNVTFRCDPISEHNRLYWYRQTLGQGPEFLTYFQNEAQLEKSRLLSDRFSAERPKGSFSTLEIQRTEQGDSAMYLCASSFLRNRFFSSGNTIYFGEGSWLTVV.

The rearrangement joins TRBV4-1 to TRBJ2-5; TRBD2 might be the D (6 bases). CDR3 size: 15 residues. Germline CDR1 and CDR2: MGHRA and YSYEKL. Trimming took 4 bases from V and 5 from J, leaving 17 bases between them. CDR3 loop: CASSPAAAGWETQYF. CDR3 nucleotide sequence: TGCGCCAGCAGCCCCGCGGCGGCGGGATGGGAGACCCAGTACTTC.

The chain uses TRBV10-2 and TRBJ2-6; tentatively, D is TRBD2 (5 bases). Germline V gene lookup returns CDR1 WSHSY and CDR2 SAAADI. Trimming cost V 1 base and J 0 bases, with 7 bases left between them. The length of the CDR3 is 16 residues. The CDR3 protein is CASSEFGSSGANVLTF. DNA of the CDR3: TGCGCCAGCAGTGAGTTTGGGAGCTCTGGGGCCAACGTCCTGACTTTC.

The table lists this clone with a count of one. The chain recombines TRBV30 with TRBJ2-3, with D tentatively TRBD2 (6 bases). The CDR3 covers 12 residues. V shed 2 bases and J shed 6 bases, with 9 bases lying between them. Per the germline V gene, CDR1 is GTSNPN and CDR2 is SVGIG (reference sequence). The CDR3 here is CAWSHAGDTQYF. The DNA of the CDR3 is TGTGCCTGGAGTCATGCGGGGGATACGCAGTATTTT.

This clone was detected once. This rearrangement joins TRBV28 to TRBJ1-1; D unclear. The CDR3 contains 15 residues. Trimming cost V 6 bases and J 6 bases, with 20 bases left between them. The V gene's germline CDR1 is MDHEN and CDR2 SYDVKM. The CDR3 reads CASSPSLGWRPEAFF. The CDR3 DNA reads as TGTGCCAGCAGCCCCTCTCTCGGATGGAGACCTGAAGCTTTCTTT.

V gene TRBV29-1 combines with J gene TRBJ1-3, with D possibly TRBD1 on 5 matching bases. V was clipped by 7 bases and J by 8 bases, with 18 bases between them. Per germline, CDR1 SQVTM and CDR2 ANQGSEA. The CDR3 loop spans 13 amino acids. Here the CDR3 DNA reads TGCAGCGCTCGGGACTCTTTTAGGGACACCATATATTTT. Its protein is CSARDSFRDTIYF.

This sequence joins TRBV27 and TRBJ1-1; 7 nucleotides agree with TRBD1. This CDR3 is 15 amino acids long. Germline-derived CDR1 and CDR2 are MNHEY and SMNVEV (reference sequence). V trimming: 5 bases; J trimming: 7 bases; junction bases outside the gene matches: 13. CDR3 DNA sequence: TGTGCCAGCAGTGCCCGGACAGGAGGGAATTATGAAGCTTTCTTT. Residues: CASSARTGGNYEAFF.

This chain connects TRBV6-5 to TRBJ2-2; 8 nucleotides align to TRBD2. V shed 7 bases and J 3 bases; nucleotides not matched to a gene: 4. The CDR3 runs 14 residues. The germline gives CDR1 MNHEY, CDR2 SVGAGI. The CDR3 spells CASTAGGHTGELFF. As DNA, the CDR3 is TGTGCCAGCACCGCGGGGGGCCACACCGGGGAGCTGTTTTTT.

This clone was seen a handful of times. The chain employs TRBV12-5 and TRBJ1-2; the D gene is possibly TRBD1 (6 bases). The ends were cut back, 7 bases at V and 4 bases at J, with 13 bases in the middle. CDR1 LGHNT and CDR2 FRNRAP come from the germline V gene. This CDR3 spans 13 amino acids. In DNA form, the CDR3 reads TGTGCTAGTGCTCCGAACAGGGTCTATGGCTACACCTTC. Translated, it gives CASAPNRVYGYTF.

CDR3 sequence (DNA): TGCAGCGTTGAAGAACAGCCAAATCAGCCCCAGCATTTT. The encoded protein is CSVEEQPNQPQHF. The chain recombines TRBV29-1 with TRBJ1-5; D uncertain. The CDR3 has 13 residues. CDR1 is SQVTM, CDR2 ANQGSEA, per germline. Trimming took off 0 bases at V and 4 bases at J, with 7 bases between the two ends.

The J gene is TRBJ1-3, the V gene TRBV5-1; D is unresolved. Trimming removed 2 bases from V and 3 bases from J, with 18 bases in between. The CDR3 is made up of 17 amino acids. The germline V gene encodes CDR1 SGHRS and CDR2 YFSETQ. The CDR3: CASSFESSGYVGNTIYF. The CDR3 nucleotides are TGCGCCAGCAGCTTCGAGTCCTCGGGGTACGTTGGAAACACCATATATTTT.

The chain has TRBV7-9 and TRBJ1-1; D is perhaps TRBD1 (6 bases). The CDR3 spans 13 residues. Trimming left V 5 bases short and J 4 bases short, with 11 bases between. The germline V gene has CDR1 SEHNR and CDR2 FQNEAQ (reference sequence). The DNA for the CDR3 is TGTGCCAGCAGCGGGTACAGGGTCACTGAAGCTTTCTTT. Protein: CASSGYRVTEAFF.

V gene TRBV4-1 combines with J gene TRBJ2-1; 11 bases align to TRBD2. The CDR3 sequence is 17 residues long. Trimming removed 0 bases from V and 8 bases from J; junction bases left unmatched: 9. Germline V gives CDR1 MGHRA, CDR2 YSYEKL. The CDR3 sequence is CASSQDYLAGGVHEQFF. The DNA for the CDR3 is TGCGCCAGCAGCCAAGATTACCTAGCGGGAGGAGTCCATGAGCAGTTCTTC.

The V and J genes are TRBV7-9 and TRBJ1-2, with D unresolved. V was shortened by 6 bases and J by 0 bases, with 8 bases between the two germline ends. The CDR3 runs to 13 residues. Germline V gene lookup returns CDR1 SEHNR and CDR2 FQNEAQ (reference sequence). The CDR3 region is CASSLDPNYGYTF. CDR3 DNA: TGTGCCAGCAGTTTGGACCCTAACTATGGCTACACCTTC.

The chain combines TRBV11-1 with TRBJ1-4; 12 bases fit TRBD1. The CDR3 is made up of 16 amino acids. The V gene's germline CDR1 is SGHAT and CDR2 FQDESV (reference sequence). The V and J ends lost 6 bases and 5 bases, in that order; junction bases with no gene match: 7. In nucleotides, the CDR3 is TGTGCCAGCAGACCCGGGACAGGGGGCGCCAATGAAAAACTGTTTTTT. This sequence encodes CASRPGTGGANEKLFF.